This TCR beta chain was profiled in a study of blood T cell repertoires in COVID-19. Clones were sequenced by immunoSEQ multiplex PCR, and TCRdb holds only the in-frame ones, with some missing. Here the sample spans about 230,000 clones, around 85% being singletons. The CDR3 runs to 15 residues. The junction had 7 bases not matched to a gene; V was cut back by 5 bases and J by 5 bases. Germline V CDR1 and CDR2: SGHNT, YENEEA. The sequence was obtained from a woman of 80 years or more with acute or convalescent COVID-19. The sequenced sample was peripheral blood. V usage is TRBV11-3 and J usage is TRBJ2-2; 8 nucleotides align to TRBD1. CDR3 nucleotide sequence: TGTGCCAGCAGCCCTCGGACAGGGTTGACCGGGGAGCTGTTTTTT. Residues: CASSPRTGLTGELFF.